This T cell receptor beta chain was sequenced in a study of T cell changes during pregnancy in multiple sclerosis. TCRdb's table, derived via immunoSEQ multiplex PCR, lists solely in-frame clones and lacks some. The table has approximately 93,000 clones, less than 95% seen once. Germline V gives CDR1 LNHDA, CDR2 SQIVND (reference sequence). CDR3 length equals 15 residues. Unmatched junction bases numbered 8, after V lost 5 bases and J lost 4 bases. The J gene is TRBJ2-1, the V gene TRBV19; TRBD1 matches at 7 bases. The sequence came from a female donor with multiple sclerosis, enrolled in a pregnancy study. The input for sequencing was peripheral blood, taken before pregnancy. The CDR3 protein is CASSETGSPYNEQFF. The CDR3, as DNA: TGTGCCAGTAGTGAGACAGGGTCACCTTACAATGAGCAGTTCTTC.